Each of the 18 T cell receptor beta chains below was sequenced from the same sample in a study of Ad26.COV2.S vaccination and SARS-CoV-2 variants. Indicated treatment: some 19 received Ad26.COV2.S at low or high dose, single or two shots; five or six received placebo; per-sample allocation not given. Sample collection was performed on day 63 after the first vaccine or placebo injection. The data were produced by immunoSEQ multiplex PCR, yet TCRdb's version contains in-frame clones alone and is incomplete. The sample holds about 350,000 clones, roughly 90% seen once. The material was peripheral blood, obtained in a trial of Ad26.COV2.S vaccine versus placebo. Receptor source: a person between 18 and 65 years old who received the Ad26.COV2.S COVID-19 vaccine or a placebo.

This clone was seen a few times. The chain is built from TRBV21-1 and TRBJ2-6; the DNA was not used to check the table's D call, TRBD1. TRBV21-1 is shown as a pseudogene. The CDR3 sequence is 21 residues long. CDR3 region: CASSPQKRQDLQVGGANVLTF. The DNA for the CDR3 is TGTGCCAGCAGCCCCCAGAAAAGACAGGACTTGCAGGTAGGTGGGGCCAACGTCCTGACTTTC.

The gene calls are TRBV30 and TRBJ1-6; D is ambiguous. Trimming left V 8 bases short and J 7 bases short, with 18 bases between. The germline V gene encodes CDR1 GTSNPN and CDR2 SVGIG (reference sequence). The CDR3 has 14 amino acids. The CDR3: CATTPPNGNSPLHF. The DNA of the CDR3 is TGTGCCACCACCCCCCCAAACGGGAATTCACCCCTCCACTTT.

The rearrangement uses TRBV6-2 or TRBV6-3 and TRBJ1-2, with D possibly matching TRBD1 (5 bases). The germline CDR1 and CDR2 sequences are MNHEY and SVGEGT. The CDR3 is 12 residues long. With 6 bases removed from V and 4 bases from J, the gap between germline ends came to 9 bases. In DNA, the CDR3 is TGTGCCAGCAGCGGTGGGGGCTATGGCTACACCTTC. Protein product: CASSGGGYGYTF.

V and J are TRBV5-1 and TRBJ2-1; D may correspond to TRBD1 or TRBD2 (5 bases each). The germline gives CDR1 SGHRS, CDR2 YFSETQ. This CDR3 has 13 amino acids. Between the trimmed V and J ends, which lost 3 bases and 15 bases, there was a span of 19 bases. The CDR3 bases are TGCGCCAGCAGCTCGCAGGCGGGCACCCAGGGGTTCTTC. This encodes CASSSQAGTQGFF.

V and J are TRBV18 and TRBJ1-6; D is unresolved. The germline gives CDR1 KGHSH, CDR2 LQKENI. The CDR3 spans 13 residues. V shed 1 base and J shed 7 bases, with 5 bases lying between them. CDR3: CASSPLGNSPLHF. In DNA form, the CDR3 reads TGTGCCAGCTCACCACTGGGAAATTCACCCCTCCACTTT.

The chain combines TRBV6-1 with TRBJ2-1; D tentatively reads TRBD1 or TRBD2 (5 bases each). V dropped 2 bases and J dropped 8 bases, with 10 bases sitting between them. This CDR3 comprises 13 residues. Germline V lookup: CDR1 MNHNS, CDR2 SASEGT. CDR3 amino acids: CASSELRGYEQFF. The CDR3 DNA reads as TGTGCCAGCAGTGAACTCCGGGGCTATGAGCAGTTCTTC.

The chain is built from TRBV29-1 and TRBJ2-1; D possibly corresponds to TRBD2 (6 bases). The CDR3 length is 13 residues. Trimming removed 5 bases from V and 4 bases from J, with 12 bases in between. Germline CDR1 SQVTM, CDR2 ANQGSEA. CDR3 sequence: CSVLGGTYNEQFF. As DNA, the CDR3 is TGCAGCGTTCTCGGGGGTACGTACAATGAGCAGTTCTTC.

Points on this clone: Other nucleotide sequences from this sample produce the same CDR3. The chain couples TRBV6-5 to TRBJ2-7, with TRBD2 matching over 8 bases. Per germline, CDR1 MNHEY and CDR2 SVGAGI. The CDR3 is 11 residues long. The V and J ends lost 7 bases and 4 bases, in that order; junction bases with no gene match: 0. CDR3 protein: CASTGGYEQYF. CDR3 nucleotides: TGTGCCAGCACGGGGGGGTACGAGCAGTACTTC.

This clone has a handful of counts. The V call is TRBV5-1, the J call TRBJ1-3; 9 bases are shared with TRBD1. This CDR3 region has 16 residues. The germline V gene encodes CDR1 SGHRS and CDR2 YFSETQ. J gave up 0 bases and V 3 bases, and 4 bases lay outside the gene matches. CDR3 sequence: CASSYGQGTSGNTIYF. The CDR3 bases are TGCGCCAGCAGCTATGGACAGGGGACCTCTGGAAACACCATATATTTT.

The chain joins TRBV6-5 to TRBJ1-1; D may be TRBD1 (5 bases). Germline V gene data show CDR1 as MNHEY and CDR2 as SVGAGI. This CDR3 has 15 amino acids. The V end was cut by 0 bases, the J end by 3 bases, with 11 bases between. This CDR3 reads CASSYSVGGDTEAFF. The CDR3, as DNA: TGTGCCAGCAGTTACTCGGTGGGGGGGGACACTGAAGCTTTCTTT.

This clone was seen only a few times. J is TRBJ2-1 and V is TRBV7-3; 9 nucleotides agree with TRBD2. Germline V gives CDR1 SGHTA, CDR2 FQGTGA. The trim removed 6 bases at V and 7 bases at J, leaving 13 bases unmatched. The CDR3 spans 16 residues. The CDR3 sequence: CASSPPGLAGINEQFF. The CDR3 bases are TGTGCCAGCAGTCCGCCTGGCCTAGCGGGAATTAATGAGCAGTTCTTC.

The chain combines TRBV9 with TRBJ2-3, with D possibly being TRBD2 (5 bases). The CDR3 has 15 residues. Trimming removed 1 base at V and 1 base at J, with 10 bases between. Germline CDR1 reads SGDLS; CDR2 reads YYNGEE. The DNA for the CDR3 is TGTGCCAGCAGCGTATGGGTTAGCGGCACAGATACGCAGTATTTT. The encoded protein is CASSVWVSGTDTQYF. Supplemented by reference TRBV9 and TRBJ2-3, the full variable domain reads DSGVTQTPKHLITATGQRVTLRCSPRSGDLSVYWYQQSLDQGLQFLIQYYNGEERAKGNILERFSAQQFPDLHSELNLSSLELGDSALYFCASSVWVSGTDTQYFGPGTRLTVL.

The gene calls are TRBV6-5 and TRBJ2-7; TRBD1 is a possible D gene (5 bases). CDR1 and CDR2 (germline): MNHEY, SVGAGI. Trimming removed 6 bases at V and 2 bases at J, with 17 bases between. The CDR3 spans 15 residues. CDR3: CASSDTGVRAYEQYF. DNA for the CDR3: TGTGCCAGCAGCGACACAGGCGTACGGGCCTACGAGCAGTACTTC.

This clone was picked up a small number of times. CDR3: CASSLLWGQDTGELFF. DNA of the CDR3: TGTGCCAGCAGCTTACTCTGGGGACAAGACACCGGGGAGCTGTTTTTT. The chain uses TRBV11-3 and TRBJ2-2, with D perhaps TRBD1 (6 bases). This CDR3 has 16 residues. The germline V gene has CDR1 SGHNT and CDR2 YENEEA. The V end lost 2 bases, the J end lost 3 bases, and 13 bases lay between the germline ends.

The V call is TRBV29-1, the J call TRBJ2-7; D possibly matches TRBD1 or TRBD2 (5 bases each). Germline V lookup: CDR1 SQVTM, CDR2 ANQGSEA. V lost 4 bases to trimming and J lost 6 bases, with 13 bases between them. The CDR3 extends over 12 amino acids. CDR3 coding DNA: TGCAGCGTTGTGCAGGGAGTTAGCGAGCAGTACTTC. Amino acids: CSVVQGVSEQYF.

V and J are TRBV14 and TRBJ1-4, with D possibly matching TRBD1 (5 bases). The CDR3 contains 18 residues. Germline CDR1 reads SGHDN; CDR2 reads FVKESK. V lost 6 bases to trimming and J lost 6 bases, with 26 bases between them. The CDR3 region has the DNA TGTGCCAGCAGTCCACTACCAGGGTTTGGGGCGTTTGATGAAAAACTGTTTTTT. This codes for CASSPLPGFGAFDEKLFF.

The rearrangement joins TRBV4-3 to TRBJ2-1; 8 bases are a match to TRBD1. V lost 1 base and J lost 2; bases outside the gene matches: 16. CDR3 length equals 20 residues. CDR1 is LGHNA and CDR2 is YSLEER in the germline V gene. The CDR3 is CASSQVSSQGATLAYNEQFF. CDR3 in DNA: TGCGCCAGCAGCCAAGTCTCGTCGCAGGGGGCGACCTTAGCCTACAATGAGCAGTTCTTC.

The V and J genes are TRBV4-1 and TRBJ1-3, with a possible D match to TRBD1 (6 bases). The V gene's germline CDR1 is MGHRA and CDR2 YSYEKL. The V and J ends lost 4 bases and 0 bases respectively, with 16 bases between them. The CDR3 contains 17 residues. The DNA of the CDR3 is TGCGCCAGCAGCCCGCTGGGGACAACATACTCTGGAAACACCATATATTTT. This codes for CASSPLGTTYSGNTIYF.